This TCR beta chain was identified in a study of CD8 T cells in Susac syndrome. Study context: Of the sequenced Susac syndrome patients, more than five had active disease and fewer than ten were in remission.

The V gene lost 2 bases and the J gene lost 2 bases, with 11 bases spanning the gap. This CDR3 contains 15 residues. When the RNA was reverse transcribed, random hexamers were used with an input of 0.5 to 1 ug. It was immunoSEQ multiplex PCR that amplified TCR beta CDR3 across 54 Vbeta and 13 Jbeta. Each CDR3 protein is one row after TCRdb ran MiXCR on the immunoSEQ multiplex PCR reads. Of under 200,000 distinct CDR3 sequences listed, roughly 90% are singletons. The table lists this clonotype with a count of one. Sequenced: CD4+ T cells from PBMCs. V usage is TRBV12-3 or TRBV12-4 and J usage is TRBJ2-3; a possible D gene is TRBD1 (6 bases). The receptor was derived from a human donor with Susac syndrome. In DNA, the CDR3 is TGTGCCAGCAGTTTACTCAGGGGAAACACAGATACGCAGTATTTT. Residues: CASSLLRGNTDTQYF.